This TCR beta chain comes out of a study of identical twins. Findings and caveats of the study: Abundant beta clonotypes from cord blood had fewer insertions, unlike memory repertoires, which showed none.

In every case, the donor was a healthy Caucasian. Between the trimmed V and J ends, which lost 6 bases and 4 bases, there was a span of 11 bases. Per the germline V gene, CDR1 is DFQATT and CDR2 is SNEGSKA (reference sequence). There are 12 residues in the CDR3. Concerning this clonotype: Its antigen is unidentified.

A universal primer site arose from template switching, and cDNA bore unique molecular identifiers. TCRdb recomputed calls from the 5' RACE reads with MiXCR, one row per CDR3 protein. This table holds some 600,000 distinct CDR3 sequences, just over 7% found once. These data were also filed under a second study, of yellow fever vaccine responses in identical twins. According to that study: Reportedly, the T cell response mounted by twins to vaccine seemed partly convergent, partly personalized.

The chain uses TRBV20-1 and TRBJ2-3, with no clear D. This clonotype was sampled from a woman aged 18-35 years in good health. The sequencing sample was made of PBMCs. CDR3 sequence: CSAPIAPDTQYF. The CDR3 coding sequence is TGCAGTGCCCCAATCGCCCCAGATACGCAGTATTTT.